Following are 5 T cell receptor beta chains from one sample sequenced in a study of OX40 agonist ivuxolimab in advanced cancers. TCRdb's table, derived via immunoSEQ multiplex PCR, lists solely in-frame clones and lacks some. This sample yields approximately 46,000 clones, of which roughly three quarters are seen a single time; around 2.5% belongs to the top ten. The sample was CD4+ or CD8+ T cells sorted from blood, taken in a trial of the OX40 agonist ivuxolimab. The source is an adult with an advanced solid tumor such as melanoma, head and neck, liver or kidney cancer.

In its sample, this clone was seen a few times. The chain recombines TRBV25-1 with TRBJ1-4; TRBD1 might be the D (5 bases). The germline V gene encodes CDR1 MGHDK and CDR2 SYGVNS. The V gene lost 3 bases and the J gene lost 8 bases, with 16 bases spanning the gap. The CDR3 length is 15 residues. The CDR3 region has the DNA TGTGCCAGCAGTGACTGGGCAGGGAATAGGGAAAAACTGTTTTTT. It codes for CASSDWAGNREKLFF. Full variable domain (missing parts from reference TRBV25-1 and TRBJ1-4): EADIYQTPRYLVIGTGKKITLECSQTMGHDKMYWYQQDPGMELHLIHYSYGVNSTEKGDLSSESTVSRIRTEHFPLTLESARPSHTSQYLCASSDWAGNREKLFFGSGTQLSVL.

The CDR3 DNA reads TGTGCCAGCAGTGATTCTAGGGTCGGGAGCGTAGGTGGTACGCAGTATTTT. It translates to CASSDSRVGSVGGTQYF. This chain links TRBV2 with TRBJ2-3, with TRBD2 as a possible D gene (6 bases). V was trimmed by 3 bases and J by 8 bases, leaving 24 bases between them. The germline V gene has CDR1 SNHLY and CDR2 FYNNEI. The CDR3 spans 17 residues.

The chain has TRBV10-2 and TRBJ2-5; the match to TRBD2 covers 12 bases. V lost 6 bases to trimming and J lost 5 bases; unmatched junction nucleotides: 4. Germline CDR1 is WSHSY and CDR2 is SAAADI. The CDR3 sequence is 14 residues long. As DNA, the CDR3 is TGCGCCAGCAGACTAGCGGGAGGAGGGGAGACCCAGTACTTC. Its translation: CASRLAGGGETQYF.

The genes are TRBV5-1 and TRBJ2-5; 9 bases are a match to TRBD2. The CDR3 consists of 14 residues. V shed 3 bases and J 2 bases; nucleotides not matched to a gene: 2. Germline-derived CDR1 and CDR2 are SGHRS and YFSETQ. In DNA form, the CDR3 reads TGCGCCAGCAGCTCCGGACTAGCGCAAGAGACCCAGTACTTC. Translated: CASSSGLAQETQYF.

The rearrangement links TRBV18 to TRBJ2-5; D is possibly TRBD1 or TRBD2 (5 bases each). The end of the DNA is better explained by TRBJ2-7, so the J call may be wrong. The CDR3 spans 13 residues. CDR1 and CDR2 from the germline V gene are KGHSH and LQKENI. The chain's CDR3 is CASSGGAGYEQYF. Written as DNA, the CDR3 is TGTGCCAGCTCAGGGGGAGCTGGCTACGAGCAGTACTTC.